One and the same sample provided the 15 T cell receptor beta chains below, sequenced in a study of cytomegalovirus exposure and HLA in healthy donors. The PCR made use of 60 Vbeta and 13 Jbeta primers. Some clones are missing from TCRdb's copy, which holds only in-frame ones; the method was immunoSEQ multiplex PCR. The sample holds 35,000 to 45,000 clones; about 50% are singletons and the top ten take 12%. The material sequenced was PBMCs. The receptor set was obtained from a human donor in good health.

The chain carries TRBV7-2 and TRBJ2-2; maybe TRBD2 (5 bases). The CDR3 has 16 amino acids. The germline V and J ends were trimmed by 0 bases and 1 base, with 9 bases remaining between them. In germline, CDR1 is SGHTA, CDR2 FQGNSA. The CDR3 coding sequence is TGTGCCAGCAGCTTAGCGAGGGTCGGGAACACCGGGGAGCTGTTTTTT. This codes for CASSLARVGNTGELFF.

The chain carries TRBV7-3 and TRBJ2-7, with D maybe TRBD1 (5 bases). Deletions cut 5 bases from V and 0 bases from J, with 11 bases between. The germline V gene has CDR1 SGHTA and CDR2 FQGTGA. The CDR3 is made up of 14 amino acids. CDR3 DNA: TGTGCCAGCAGCCAAGGGGCCAGCTCCTACGAGCAGTACTTC. This translates into CASSQGASSYEQYF.

The CDR3: CASSFSRYEQYF. The CDR3 coding sequence is TGTGCCAGCAGTTTCTCCAGGTACGAGCAGTACTTC. The chain combines TRBV28 with TRBJ2-7, with D hard to call. V lost 3 bases and J lost 4, with 7 bases in between. This CDR3 contains 12 residues. CDR1 and CDR2 (germline): MDHEN, SYDVKM.

J is TRBJ2-1 and V is TRBV11-2, with 7 positions matching TRBD2. Germline assignment: CDR1 SGHAT and CDR2 FQNNGV. CDR3 size: 15 residues. Germline trimming cut 1 base from V and 10 bases from J; bases unmatched to any gene: 10. In DNA, the CDR3 is TGTGCCAGCAGCTTAGGAGGTGAGGCGGGAGTAGAGCAGTTCTTC. Protein product: CASSLGGEAGVEQFF. The full variable domain, its missing parts supplied by reference TRBV11-2 and TRBJ2-1, is EAGVAQSPRYKIIEKRQSVAFWCNPISGHATLYWYQQILGQGPKLLIQFQNNGVVDDSQLPKDRFSAERLKGVDSTLKIQPAKLEDSAVYLCASSLGGEAGVEQFFGPGTRLTVL.

This clone was found a few times. CDR3 residues: CASSFYLDNSPLHF. The DNA of the CDR3 is TGTGCCAGCAGCTTCTACCTCGATAATTCACCCCTCCACTTT. The chain employs TRBV7-2 and TRBJ1-6; no firm D call. The CDR3 length is 14 residues. Germline V gene data show CDR1 as SGHTA and CDR2 as FQGNSA. V was trimmed by 3 bases and J by 5 bases, leaving 8 bases between them.

V and J are TRBV7-2 and TRBJ1-6; D is unresolved. CDR1 is SGHTA and CDR2 is FQGNSA in the germline V gene. The germline V and J ends were trimmed by 5 bases and 7 bases, with 15 bases remaining between them. The CDR3 consists of 15 residues. CDR3 in amino acids: CASSRQDFENSPLHF. DNA of the CDR3: TGTGCCAGCAGCCGCCAGGATTTTGAGAATTCACCCCTCCACTTT.

The CDR3 reads CASSVSRGTGELFF. The CDR3 coding sequence is TGTGCCAGCAGCGTTTCCAGGGGGACCGGGGAGCTGTTTTTT. The genes are TRBV9 and TRBJ2-2, with 7 bases aligning to TRBD1. Germline-derived CDR1 and CDR2 are SGDLS and YYNGEE. The J segment lost 5 bases and the V segment lost 2 bases, leaving 3 bases of the junction unmatched. The CDR3 is 14 amino acids.

The chain is built from TRBV6-5 and TRBJ1-1; D is ambiguous. The CDR3 is 14 residues long. Germline CDR1 is MNHEY and CDR2 is SVGAGI. V was trimmed by 7 bases and J by 0 bases, leaving 12 bases between them. The CDR3 coding sequence is TGTGCCAGCACGACGAGGGCCGTGAACACTGAAGCTTTCTTT. This sequence encodes CASTTRAVNTEAFF.

This chain uses TRBV29-1 with TRBJ1-2; D uncertain. CDR1 is SQVTM and CDR2 is ANQGSEA in the germline V gene. The CDR3 contains 13 residues. Trimming shortened V by 6 bases and J by 6 bases, and 17 bases separated the two germline ends. This chain's CDR3 is CSVPEGPRHGYTF. Written as DNA, the CDR3 is TGCAGCGTCCCGGAGGGCCCTAGGCATGGCTACACCTTC.

This rearrangement joins TRBV18 to TRBJ1-1; D call uncertain. Germline lookup yields CDR1 KGHSH and CDR2 LQKENI. The V and J ends lost 2 bases and 1 base respectively, with 8 bases between them. The CDR3 has 14 residues. The DNA of the CDR3 is TGTGCCAGCTCACCAATCAACTCGAACACTGAAGCTTTCTTT. Protein sequence: CASSPINSNTEAFF.

V and J are TRBV5-1 and TRBJ2-1, with TRBD2 matching over 11 bases. The CDR3 sequence is 17 residues long. With 0 bases clipped from V and 9 bases from J, the junction kept 11 bases outside the gene matches. Germline CDR1 SGHRS, CDR2 YFSETQ. As DNA, the CDR3 is TGCGCCAGCAGCTTGGGCCTAGCGGGGGGTCAGTCCACTGAGCAGTTCTTC. Translated: CASSLGLAGGQSTEQFF. The full variable domain, completed using reference TRBV5-1 and TRBJ2-1, is KAGVTQTPRYLIKTRGQQVTLSCSPISGHRSVSWYQQTPGQGLQFLFEYFSETQRNKGNFPGRFSGRQFSNSRSEMNVSTLELGDSALYLCASSLGLAGGQSTEQFFGPGTRLTVL.

This clone has only one observation. V and J are TRBV11-2 and TRBJ2-1, with 11 bases identical to TRBD2. V was pared by 5 bases and J by 4 bases, with 7 bases of the junction left unmatched. Germline lookup yields CDR1 SGHAT and CDR2 FQNNGV. CDR3 length: 16 amino acids. This CDR3 reads CASSPYTSGGYNEQFF. The DNA of the CDR3 is TGTGCCAGCAGCCCCTATACTAGCGGGGGATACAATGAGCAGTTCTTC.

Within the sample, this clone is medium-sized. J is TRBJ2-7 and V is TRBV7-6; TRBD1 is a possible D gene (6 bases). Germline V gene lookup returns CDR1 SGHVS and CDR2 FNYEAQ. The CDR3 is made up of 15 amino acids. Trimming left V 5 bases short and J 2 bases short, with 16 bases between. In DNA, the CDR3 is TGTGCCAGCAGCCCCCCTTCGACAGGTGCCTACGAGCAGTACTTC. This translates into CASSPPSTGAYEQYF.

V usage is TRBV4-3 and J usage is TRBJ2-7, with 8 bases matching TRBD1. The CDR3 has 14 residues. Per germline, CDR1 LGHNA and CDR2 YSLEER. V lost 4 bases and J lost 1; bases outside the gene matches: 3. The CDR3 protein is CASSRQGLSYEQYF. In nucleotides, the CDR3 is TGCGCCAGCAGCCGACAGGGGTTGTCCTACGAGCAGTACTTC.

In its sample, this clone was seen a few times. This chain uses TRBV25-1 with TRBJ2-3, with D uncertain. CDR1 is MGHDK and CDR2 is SYGVNS in the germline V gene. The V end was cut by 3 bases, the J end by 2 bases, with 9 bases between. CDR3 length equals 14 residues. The CDR3 nucleotides are TGTGCCAGCAGTGATACCGGTGCCACAGATACGCAGTATTTT. Amino acids: CASSDTGATDTQYF.